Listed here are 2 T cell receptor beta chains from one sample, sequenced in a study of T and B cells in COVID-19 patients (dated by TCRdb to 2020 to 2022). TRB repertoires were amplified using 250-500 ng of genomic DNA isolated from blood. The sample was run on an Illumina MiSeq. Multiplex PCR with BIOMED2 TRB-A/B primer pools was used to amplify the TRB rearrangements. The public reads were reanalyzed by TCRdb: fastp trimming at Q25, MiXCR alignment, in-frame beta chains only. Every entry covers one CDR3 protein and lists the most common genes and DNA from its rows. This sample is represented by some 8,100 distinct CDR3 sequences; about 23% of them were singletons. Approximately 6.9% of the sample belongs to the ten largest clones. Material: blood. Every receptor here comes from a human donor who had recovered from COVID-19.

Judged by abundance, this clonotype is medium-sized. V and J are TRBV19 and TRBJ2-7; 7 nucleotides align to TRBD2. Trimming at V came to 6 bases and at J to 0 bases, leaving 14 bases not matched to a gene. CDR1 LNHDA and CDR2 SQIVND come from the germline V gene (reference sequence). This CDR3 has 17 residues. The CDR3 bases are TGTGCCAGTAGCCGCCAGTGGCTAGCGGTTACCTCCTACGAGCAGTACTTC. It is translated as CASSRQWLAVTSYEQYF.

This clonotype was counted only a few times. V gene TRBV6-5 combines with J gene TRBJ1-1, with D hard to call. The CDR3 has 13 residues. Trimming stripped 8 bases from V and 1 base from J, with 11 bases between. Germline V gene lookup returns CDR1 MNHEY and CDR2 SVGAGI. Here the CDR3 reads CASAPQANTEAFF. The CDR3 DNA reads TGTGCCAGCGCACCTCAGGCGAACACTGAAGCTTTCTTT.